This T cell receptor beta chain comes out of a study of T cells expressing NK-cell markers. At the level of the study: All TCR beta repertoires analysed originated from sorted CD3+CD56+NKG2C+, CD3+CD56+NKG2C- and CD3+CD56-NKG2C+ T cells.

Regarding the study as a whole: Whether expanded NKG2C+ T cell clones were HCMV-specific remained unclear.

Synthesis of TCR beta cDNA relied on 5'RACE template switching carrying UMIs. TCRdb re-called the 5' RACE reads and catalogs CDR3 proteins one per entry, DNA excluded. This sample's table reports more than 250,000 distinct CDR3 sequences. A remark on this clonotype: Its antigen is unknown.

CDR1 is SGHVS and CDR2 is FQNEAQ in the germline V gene. The CDR3 is 17 residues long. This chain joins TRBV7-8 and TRBJ1-5. The clonotype originates from a man aged 18 to 29 in good health. Sequenced: blood T cells: a sorted CD56 or NKG2C T cell subset, CD4+ or CD8+ T cells, or bulk PBMC T cells (not recorded which). CDR3 protein: CASSLGTATYSNQPQHF.